This section outlines one T cell receptor beta chain sequence together with its context. Its antigen is as yet unknown. V was clipped by 5 bases and J by 3 bases, with 13 bases between them. CDR1 and CDR2 from the germline V gene are SQVTM and ANQGSEA. The CDR3 contains 14 residues. The donors formed part of the approximately 110-subject validation cohort, distinct from the roughly 670-subject first cohort. These data come from a study of cytomegalovirus exposure and HLA in healthy donors. General study results and limits: Most TCR sequences proved rare, with some public TCRs found in many donors.

The data were produced by immunoSEQ multiplex PCR, yet TCRdb's version contains in-frame clones alone and is incomplete. The data show tens of thousands of clones, with less than 95% seen just once and about 0.6% held by the top ten. The chain employs TRBV29-1 and TRBJ2-2; D possibly corresponds to TRBD2 (6 bases). Sequenced: PBMCs. This clonotype was sampled from a woman aged 18-30 years in good health and CMV-seronegative. In DNA, the CDR3 is TGCAGCGTTCAATCGGGGGTCGACACCGGGGAGCTGTTTTTT. Amino acids: CSVQSGVDTGELFF.